The sequence of this TCR beta chain was determined in a study of human T cells and chemical hapten exposure. Whole-study findings and limits: Patch test score tracked positively with PT1 expanded TCR counts.

Noted time point: patch test 1, 2 weeks after DPC sensitization. Described treatment: therapeutic diphenylcyclopropenone sensitization with weekly scalp DPC. Each CDR3 protein gets one entry after TCRdb re-called the RACE reads with MiXCR. The profile shows about 120,000 distinct CDR3 sequences, about 12% of them singletons. Turning to this clonotype: No antigen is known for it.

The CDR3 consists of 15 residues. Deletions cut 4 bases from V and 7 bases from J, with 19 bases between. Per germline, CDR1 SNHLY and CDR2 FYNNEI. The TCR sequence derives from a woman between 50 and 59 years old with alopecia areata. Some clones in this sample may be carry-over from other donors' samples. This specimen consisted of whole blood, obtained in connection with sensitization to the hapten diphenylcyclopropenone (DPC). The chain couples TRBV2 to TRBJ1-2; D is perhaps TRBD1 (5 bases). CDR3 in amino acids: CASSVERDPPFGYTF. The DNA for the CDR3 is TGTGCCAGCAGTGTAGAGCGGGACCCCCCGTTTGGCTACACCTTC. The entire variable domain, with the rest obtained from reference TRBV2 and TRBJ1-2, is as follows: EPEVTQTPSHQVTQMGQEVILRCVPISNHLYFYWYRQILGQKVEFLVSFYNNEISEKSEIFDDQFSVERPDGSNFTLKIRSTKLEDSAMYFCASSVERDPPFGYTFGSGTRLTVV.